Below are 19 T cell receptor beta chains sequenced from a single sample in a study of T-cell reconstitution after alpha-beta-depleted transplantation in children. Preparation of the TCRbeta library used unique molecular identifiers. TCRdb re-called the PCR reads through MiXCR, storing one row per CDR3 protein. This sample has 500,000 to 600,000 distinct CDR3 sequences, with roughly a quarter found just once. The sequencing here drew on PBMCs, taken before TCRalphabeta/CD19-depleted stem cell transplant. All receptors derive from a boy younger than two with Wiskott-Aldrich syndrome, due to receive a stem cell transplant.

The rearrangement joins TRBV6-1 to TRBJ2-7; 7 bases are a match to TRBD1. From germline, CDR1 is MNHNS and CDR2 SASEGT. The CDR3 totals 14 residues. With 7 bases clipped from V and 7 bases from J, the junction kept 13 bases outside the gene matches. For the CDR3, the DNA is TGTGCCAGCACCCAGACAGGGAAAACTCGAGAGCAGTACTTC. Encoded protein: CASTQTGKTREQYF.

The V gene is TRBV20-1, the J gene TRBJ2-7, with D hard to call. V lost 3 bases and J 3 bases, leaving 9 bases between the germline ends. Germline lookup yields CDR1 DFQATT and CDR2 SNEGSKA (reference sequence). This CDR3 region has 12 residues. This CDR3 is CSASLGRYEQYF. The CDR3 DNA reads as TGCAGTGCTAGTCTAGGCCGCTACGAGCAGTACTTC.

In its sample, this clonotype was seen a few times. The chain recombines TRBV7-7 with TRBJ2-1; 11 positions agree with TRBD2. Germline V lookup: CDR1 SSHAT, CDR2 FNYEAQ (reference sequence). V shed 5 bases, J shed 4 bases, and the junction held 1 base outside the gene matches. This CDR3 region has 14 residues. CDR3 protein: CASSPSGRYNEQFF. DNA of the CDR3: TGTGCCAGCAGCCCTAGCGGGAGGTACAATGAGCAGTTCTTC.

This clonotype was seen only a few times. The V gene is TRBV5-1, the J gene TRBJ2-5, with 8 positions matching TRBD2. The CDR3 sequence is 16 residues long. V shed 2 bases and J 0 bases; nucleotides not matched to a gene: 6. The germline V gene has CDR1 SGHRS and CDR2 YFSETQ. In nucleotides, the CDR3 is TGCGCCAGCAGCTTCCTAGCGGGCCTCTACCAAGAGACCCAGTACTTC. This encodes CASSFLAGLYQETQYF. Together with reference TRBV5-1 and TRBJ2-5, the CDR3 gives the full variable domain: KAGVTQTPRYLIKTRGQQVTLSCSPISGHRSVSWYQQTPGQGLQFLFEYFSETQRNKGNFPGRFSGRQFSNSRSEMNVSTLELGDSALYLCASSFLAGLYQETQYFGPGTRLLVL.

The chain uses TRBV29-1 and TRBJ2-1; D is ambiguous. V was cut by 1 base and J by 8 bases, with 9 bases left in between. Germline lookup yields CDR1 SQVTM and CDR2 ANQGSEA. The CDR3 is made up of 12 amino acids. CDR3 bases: TGCAGCGTTGAAGGTCCCTTATATGAGCAGTTCTTC. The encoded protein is CSVEGPLYEQFF.

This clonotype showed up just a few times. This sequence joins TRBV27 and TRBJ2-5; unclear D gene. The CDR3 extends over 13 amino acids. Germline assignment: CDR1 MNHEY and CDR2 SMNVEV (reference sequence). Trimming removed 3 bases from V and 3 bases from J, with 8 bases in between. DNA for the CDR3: TGTGCCAGCAGTTTCGACATGGAAGAGACCCAGTACTTC. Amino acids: CASSFDMEETQYF.

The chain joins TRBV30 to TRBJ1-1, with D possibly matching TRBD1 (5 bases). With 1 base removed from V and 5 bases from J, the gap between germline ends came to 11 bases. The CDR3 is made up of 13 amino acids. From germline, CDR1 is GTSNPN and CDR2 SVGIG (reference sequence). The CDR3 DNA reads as TGTGCCTGGAGTGGGTCAGGGAAGACTGAAGCTTTCTTT. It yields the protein CAWSGSGKTEAFF.

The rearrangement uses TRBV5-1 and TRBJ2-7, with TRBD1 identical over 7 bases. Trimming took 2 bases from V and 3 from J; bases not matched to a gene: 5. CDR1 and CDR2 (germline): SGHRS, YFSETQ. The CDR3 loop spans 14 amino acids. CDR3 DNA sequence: TGCGCCAGCAGCTTCCGGGACAGCGACTACGAGCAGTACTTC. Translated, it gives CASSFRDSDYEQYF.

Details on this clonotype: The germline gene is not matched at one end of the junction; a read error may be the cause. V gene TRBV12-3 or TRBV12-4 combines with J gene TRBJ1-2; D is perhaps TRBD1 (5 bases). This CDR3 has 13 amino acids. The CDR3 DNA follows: TGTGCCAGCAGTTTATCAGGGACGTCTGTCTGGGCCTTC. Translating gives CASSLSGTSVWAF.

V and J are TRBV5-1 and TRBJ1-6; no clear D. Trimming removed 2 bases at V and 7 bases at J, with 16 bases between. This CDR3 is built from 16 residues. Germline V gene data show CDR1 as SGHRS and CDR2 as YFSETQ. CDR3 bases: TGCGCCAGCAGCTTCTCTGAAGCCCGGGCCAATTCACCCCTCCACTTT. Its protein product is CASSFSEARANSPLHF.

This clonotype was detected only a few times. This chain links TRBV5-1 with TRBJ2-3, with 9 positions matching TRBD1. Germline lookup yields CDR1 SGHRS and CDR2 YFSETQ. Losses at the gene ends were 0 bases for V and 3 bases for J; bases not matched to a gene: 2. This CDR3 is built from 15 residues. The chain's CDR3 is CASSLADRGTDTQYF. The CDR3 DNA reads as TGCGCCAGCAGCTTGGCCGACAGGGGGACAGATACGCAGTATTTT. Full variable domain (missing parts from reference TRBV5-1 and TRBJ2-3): KAGVTQTPRYLIKTRGQQVTLSCSPISGHRSVSWYQQTPGQGLQFLFEYFSETQRNKGNFPGRFSGRQFSNSRSEMNVSTLELGDSALYLCASSLADRGTDTQYFGPGTRLTVL.

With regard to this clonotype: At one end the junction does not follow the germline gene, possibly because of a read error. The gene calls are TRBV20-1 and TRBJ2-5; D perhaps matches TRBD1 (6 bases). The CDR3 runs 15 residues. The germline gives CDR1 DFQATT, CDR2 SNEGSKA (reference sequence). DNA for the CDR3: TGCAGTGCTAGTCCCAACCGGGACAAAGAAGAAACCCAGTACTTC. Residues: CSASPNRDKEETQYF.

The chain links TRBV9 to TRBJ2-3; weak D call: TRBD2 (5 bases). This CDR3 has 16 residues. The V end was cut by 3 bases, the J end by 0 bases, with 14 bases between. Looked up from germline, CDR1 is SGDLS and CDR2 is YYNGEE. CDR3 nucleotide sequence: TGTGCCAGCAGCGGACAAAGCGGTCCAAGCACAGATACGCAGTATTTT. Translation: CASSGQSGPSTDTQYF.

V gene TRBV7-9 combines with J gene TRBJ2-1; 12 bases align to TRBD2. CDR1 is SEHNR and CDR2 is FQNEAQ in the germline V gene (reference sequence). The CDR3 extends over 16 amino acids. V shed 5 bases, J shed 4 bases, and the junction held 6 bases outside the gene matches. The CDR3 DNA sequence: TGTGCCAGCAGCCCACCAGGGACTAGCGGGTACAATGAGCAGTTCTTC. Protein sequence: CASSPPGTSGYNEQFF.

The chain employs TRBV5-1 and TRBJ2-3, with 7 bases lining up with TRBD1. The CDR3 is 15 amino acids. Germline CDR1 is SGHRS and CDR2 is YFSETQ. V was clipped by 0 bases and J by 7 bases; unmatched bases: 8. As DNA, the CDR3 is TGCGCCAGCAGCTTGGCCGCAGGGGGAGACTATACGCAGTATTTT. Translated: CASSLAAGGDYTQYF.

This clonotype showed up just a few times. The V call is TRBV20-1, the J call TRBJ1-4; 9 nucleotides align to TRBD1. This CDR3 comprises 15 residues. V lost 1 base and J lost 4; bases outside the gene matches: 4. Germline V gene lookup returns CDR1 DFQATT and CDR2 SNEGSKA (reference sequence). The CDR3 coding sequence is TGCAGTGCTAGAGGGACAGGGGCCCATAATGAAAAACTGTTTTTT. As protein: CSARGTGAHNEKLFF.

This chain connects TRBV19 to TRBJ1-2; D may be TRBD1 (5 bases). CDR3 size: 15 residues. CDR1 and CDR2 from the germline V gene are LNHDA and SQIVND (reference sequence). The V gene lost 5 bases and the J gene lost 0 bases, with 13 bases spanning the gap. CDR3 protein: CASSPRGSANYGYTF. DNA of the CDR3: TGTGCCAGTAGTCCGAGGGGCTCAGCTAACTATGGCTACACCTTC.

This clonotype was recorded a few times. CDR3 coding DNA: TGCGCCAGCAGCTTGGCACGGCTAGCAAACAATGAGCAGTTCTTC. Translated, it gives CASSLARLANNEQFF. This chain connects TRBV5-1 to TRBJ2-1; a possible D gene is TRBD2 (5 bases). V was trimmed by 0 bases and J by 5 bases, leaving 12 bases between them. Germline values: CDR1 SGHRS, CDR2 YFSETQ. This CDR3 has 15 residues.

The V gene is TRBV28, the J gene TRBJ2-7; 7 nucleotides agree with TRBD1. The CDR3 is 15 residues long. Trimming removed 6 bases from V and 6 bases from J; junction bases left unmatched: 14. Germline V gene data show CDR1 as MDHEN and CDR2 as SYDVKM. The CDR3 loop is CASSKNYLRQGEQYF. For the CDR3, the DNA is TGTGCCAGCAGCAAAAATTATCTTCGACAGGGCGAGCAGTACTTC.